A single TCR beta chain is shown here with its context. This clonotype has a count of ten or more. There is no known antigen for this receptor. Base qualities are not provided; no much larger clone lies one nucleotide away. The germline V end is reduced by 6 bases and the J end by 4 bases; junction bases left unmatched: 13. Spanning cysteine to phenylalanine, the CDR3 consists of 17 amino acids. Just CDR3 DNA is preserved here, 51 bases in frame from base 1. CDR1 SGHAT and CDR2 FQNNGV are derived from the germline V gene. This specimen comes from a study of T cell repertoires in cytomegalovirus infection (dated by TCRdb to about 2019). About the full investigation: Recently identified HLA-C-restricted CMV epitopes, whose presentation resists viral immunomodulation, were targeted by peptide stimulations together with well-studied HLA-B-restricted epitopes. Donor HLA type was relevant to the analysis, because carriage of CMV infection together with the matching HLA type was indicated by public TCR beta signatures.

The sequencer listed for this sample is Illumina HiSeq 1500. The public reads were reprocessed in TCRdb via fastp at Q25 and MiXCR, keeping in-frame beta chains. Every distinct CDR3 protein forms one entry, paired with its most common genes and DNA. The sample profile shows around 540,000 distinct CDR3 sequences; about 33% of them were found once. Roughly 15% of the sample lies in the top ten. Reading the label with the study, this specimen's treatment or condition is: in vitro stimulation with specific CMV peptide epitopes to enrich CMV-specific T cells. The paper as a whole reports these results and caveats: In both this cohort and an independent roughly 350-donor cohort, the cumulative frequency of public TCR beta family members distinguished carriers of CMV infection plus the relevant HLA type. The ex vivo response was dominated by HLA-C-restricted CMV-specific TCR beta clonotypes, and the single most frequent clonotype in two of eight donors was supplied by these HLA-C-restricted clonotypes.

The source is a human donor in good health (CMV status not recorded). Some clones in this sample may be carry-over from other donors' samples. The receptor chain draws on TRBV11-2 and TRBJ2-1; the junction holds 9 bases that match TRBD2. The source material was cultured PBMCs, sampled from culture after CMV antigen stimulation. The DNA is as follows: TGTGCCAGCAGGGGCCTAGCGGGAAATGGAAGGTACAATGAGCAGTTCTTC. Its translation reads: CASRGLAGNGRYNEQFF.